The rows below give T cell receptor beta chains drawn from one sample of a study of blood T cell repertoires in COVID-19. Some clones are missing from TCRdb's copy, which holds only in-frame ones; the method was immunoSEQ multiplex PCR. Counted here are hundreds of thousands of clones, around nine tenths occurring once; the ten biggest clones make up about 3.9%. Sequenced sample: peripheral blood. These receptors came from a woman in her forties or fifties with active or convalescent COVID-19. CDR3s include the opening cysteine and the closing phenylalanine or tryptophan. Each record gives: D gene, V gene, clone size, J gene, CDR3 DNA, CDR3 protein. A D gene is named only where the DNA matches it firmly. Size is omitted from some rows. Given values are once, few, many or a class for expanded clones.

D: .; V: TRBV9; size: .; J: TRBJ2-2; DNA: TGTGCCAGCAGCCCTAACACCGGGGAGCTGTTTTTT; CDR3: CASSPNTGELFF
D: .; V: TRBV6-1; size: .; J: TRBJ1-2; DNA: TGTGCCAGCAGTGGGGTAGTCGACATAGACTATTTATCGGGCTATGGCTACACCTTC; CDR3: CASSGVVDIDYLSGYGYTF
D: TRBD1; V: TRBV6-2/TRBV6-3; size: .; J: TRBJ2-7; DNA: TGTGCCAGCAGTTACCCCGCTACAGGGGAATGGGCCTACGAGCAGTACTTC; CDR3: CASSYPATGEWAYEQYF
D: TRBD2; V: TRBV4-2; size: .; J: TRBJ2-5; DNA: TGTGCCAGCAGCCAATCCCTACCGCGGGGGCAAGAGACCCAGTACTTC; CDR3: CASSQSLPRGQETQYF
D: .; V: TRBV28; size: .; J: TRBJ2-7; DNA: TGTGCCAGCACCGATCAGGGGAGCACCTACGAGCAGTACTTC; CDR3: CASTDQGSTYEQYF
D: TRBD1; V: TRBV7-2; size: .; J: TRBJ1-6; DNA: TGTGCCAGCAGTAATAACAGGGGGCTCCACTTT; CDR3: CASSNNRGLHF
D: TRBD2; V: TRBV15; size: .; J: TRBJ2-1; DNA: TGTGCCACCAGCAGAGAAATCGGACTAGTCCTTTACAATGAGCAGTTCTTC; CDR3: CATSREIGLVLYNEQFF
D: .; V: TRBV6-6; size: .; J: TRBJ1-4; DNA: TGTGCCAGCAGAGCGACAGAGGAAAAACTGTTTTTT; CDR3: CASRATEEKLFF
D: TRBD2; V: TRBV2; size: .; J: TRBJ2-3; DNA: TGTGCCAGCAGTCGGACTAGCGGGGGGGATACGCAGTATTTT; CDR3: CASSRTSGGDTQYF
D: TRBD1; V: TRBV18; size: .; J: TRBJ2-7; DNA: TGTGCCAGCTCAGGAAGGACAGGGACCTACGAGCAGTACTTC; CDR3: CASSGRTGTYEQYF
D: .; V: TRBV9; size: .; J: TRBJ2-7; DNA: TGTGCCAGCAGCGCAGGGGTTCGGTACGAGCAGTACTTC; CDR3: CASSAGVRYEQYF
D: .; V: TRBV5-4; size: .; J: TRBJ2-6; DNA: TGTGCCAGCAGCTTGGGTGCAGGTCGCTCTGGGGCCAACGTCCTGACTTTC; CDR3: CASSLGAGRSGANVLTF
D: .; V: TRBV7-9; size: .; J: TRBJ1-2; DNA: TGTGCCAGCAGCTTCAGGGCTTATGGCTACACCTTC; CDR3: CASSFRAYGYTF
D: TRBD1; V: TRBV5-1; size: .; J: TRBJ2-5; DNA: TGCGCCAGCAGCCGGACAGGGGGGGAAGAGACCCAGTACTTC; CDR3: CASSRTGGEETQYF
D: .; V: TRBV7-8; size: .; J: TRBJ2-7; DNA: TGTGCCAGCAGCTCTATTATCCGGCGGTACGAGCAGTACTTC; CDR3: CASSSIIRRYEQYF
D: TRBD1; V: TRBV28; size: .; J: TRBJ1-2; DNA: TGTGCCAGCAGTTCCTACGGACAGGGGGTCAGACAATATGGCTACACCTTC; CDR3: CASSSYGQGVRQYGYTF
D: .; V: TRBV5-1; size: .; J: TRBJ1-3; DNA: TGCGCCAGCAGATCGGGACGGGAGTCTGGAAACACCATATATTTT; CDR3: CASRSGRESGNTIYF
D: .; V: TRBV12-5; size: .; J: TRBJ1-1; DNA: TGTGCTAGTGATCCCGGACAGATAAACACTGAAGCTTTCTTT; CDR3: CASDPGQINTEAFF
D: .; V: TRBV28; size: .; J: TRBJ2-7; DNA: TGTGCCAGCAGTCCTACCCTGGCGGGATATGACGAGCAGTACTTC; CDR3: CASSPTLAGYDEQYF
D: .; V: TRBV18; size: once; J: TRBJ2-3; DNA: TGTGCCAGCTCACCACGAACCACTATGGCAGATACGCAGTATTTT; CDR3: CASSPRTTMADTQYF
D: TRBD2; V: TRBV4-2; size: .; J: TRBJ2-1; DNA: TGTGCCAGCAGCCAAGAATATCCAGGTCTAGCGGGGCCCAACAATGAGCAGTTCTTC; CDR3: CASSQEYPGLAGPNNEQFF
D: .; V: TRBV27; size: .; J: TRBJ2-5; DNA: TGTGCCAGCAGCCGACTTATTCCTTCCGAGACCCAGTACTTC; CDR3: CASSRLIPSETQYF
D: .; V: TRBV25-1; size: .; J: TRBJ2-1; DNA: TGTGCCAGCAGTGATCGCGAGAATGAGCAGTTCTTC; CDR3: CASSDRENEQFF
D: .; V: TRBV20-1; size: .; J: TRBJ1-2; DNA: TGCAGTGTTGGCAGGGGCTATGGCTACACCTTC; CDR3: CSVGRGYGYTF
D: TRBD1; V: TRBV29-1; size: .; J: TRBJ2-5; DNA: TGCAGCGTTCTACAGGGGGCGGTTGAGACCCAGTACTTC; CDR3: CSVLQGAVETQYF
D: .; V: TRBV6-6; size: .; J: TRBJ2-7; DNA: TGTGCCAGCAGTCCAATGGGGCACTACGAGCAGTACTTC; CDR3: CASSPMGHYEQYF
D: .; V: TRBV24-1; size: .; J: TRBJ1-2; DNA: TGTGCCACCAGTGCTACAGGGATGGATGGCTACACCTTC; CDR3: CATSATGMDGYTF
D: TRBD1; V: TRBV5-4; size: .; J: TRBJ2-7; DNA: TGTGCCAGCAGCTTACGGGACAGCTTCTACGAGCAGTACTTC; CDR3: CASSLRDSFYEQYF
D: .; V: TRBV5-6; size: .; J: TRBJ1-1; DNA: TGTGCCAGCAGGTGCCGGGGAATACCGGGGGATATGAACACTGAAGCTTTCTTT; CDR3: CASRCRGIPGDMNTEAFF
D: .; V: TRBV30; size: .; J: TRBJ1-1; DNA: TGTGCCTGGACCCCCCCGGGACACCCGAACACTGAAGCTTTCTTT; CDR3: CAWTPPGHPNTEAFF
D: .; V: TRBV18; size: .; J: TRBJ1-1; DNA: TGTGCCAGCTCCAAAACAACAGGGAACACTGAAGCTTTCTTT; CDR3: CASSKTTGNTEAFF
D: TRBD1; V: TRBV6-2/TRBV6-3; size: .; J: TRBJ1-6; DNA: TGTGCCAGCAGTTACTGGTGGACAGGGGAAGGGAATTCACCCCTCCACTTT; CDR3: CASSYWWTGEGNSPLHF
D: TRBD1; V: TRBV9; size: few; J: TRBJ2-5; DNA: TGTGCCAGCAGCGTTGGAGGACAGGGGAAAGAGACCCAGTACTTC; CDR3: CASSVGGQGKETQYF
D: .; V: TRBV4-1; size: .; J: TRBJ1-3; DNA: TGCGCCAGCAGCCAAGTCCCAGCGTCTTGGGGAAACACCATATATTTT; CDR3: CASSQVPASWGNTIYF
D: .; V: TRBV5-5; size: .; J: TRBJ1-1; DNA: TGTGCCAGCAGCGCCCGGGGTGTCGGGAACACTGAAGCTTTCTTT; CDR3: CASSARGVGNTEAFF
D: .; V: TRBV9; size: .; J: TRBJ2-5; DNA: TGTGCCAGCAGCGGCGAGATTGGGCCGGGACTCCTTACAGAGACCCAGTACTTC; CDR3: CASSGEIGPGLLTETQYF
D: TRBD1; V: TRBV5-4; size: .; J: TRBJ2-7; DNA: TGTGCCAGCAGCTTGTTAGGGGGCGTAGTCCACGAGCAGTACTTC; CDR3: CASSLLGGVVHEQYF
D: .; V: TRBV3-1/TRBV3-2; size: .; J: TRBJ2-7; DNA: TGTGCCAGCAGCCTAGAGGACAGTACCGACGAGCAGTACTTC; CDR3: CASSLEDSTDEQYF